This entry features one T cell receptor beta chain sequence. The target antigen is unknown. This entry is derived from a study of beta chain features in type 1 diabetes. Findings of the study overall: It was not settled here whether HLA type affects TCRB rearrangement. Type 1 diabetes patients had TCRB CDR3s that were shorter (moderately but significantly so) in all four CD4+ subsets. VDJ junctions from patients with type 1 diabetes contained fewer insertions and more deletions.

It was one heparinised blood draw, averaging roughly 120 mL, that each donor gave. CDR3 length equals 15 residues. Germline values: CDR1 MNHNS, CDR2 SASEGT. Trimming removed 4 bases from V and 1 base from J, with 13 bases in between. cDNA synthesis used the whole RNA isolate, giving expressed TCRB sequences. There were 3.5 million or so reads on average in the naive, central memory and regulatory T cell samples. Measured with immunoSEQ multiplex PCR; TCRdb has only the in-frame clones, and not every one. In the table there are 500,000 to 850,000 clones, about 14% of which are singletons. V is TRBV6-1 and J is TRBJ1-2; D is unresolved. Input material: naive CD4+ T cells from blood. The source of this sequence is a man aged 18 to 30 with type 1 diabetes. CDR3 sequence: CASSVGQLINYGYTF. The CDR3 DNA reads as TGTGCCAGCAGTGTAGGGCAGCTAATTAACTATGGCTACACCTTC.